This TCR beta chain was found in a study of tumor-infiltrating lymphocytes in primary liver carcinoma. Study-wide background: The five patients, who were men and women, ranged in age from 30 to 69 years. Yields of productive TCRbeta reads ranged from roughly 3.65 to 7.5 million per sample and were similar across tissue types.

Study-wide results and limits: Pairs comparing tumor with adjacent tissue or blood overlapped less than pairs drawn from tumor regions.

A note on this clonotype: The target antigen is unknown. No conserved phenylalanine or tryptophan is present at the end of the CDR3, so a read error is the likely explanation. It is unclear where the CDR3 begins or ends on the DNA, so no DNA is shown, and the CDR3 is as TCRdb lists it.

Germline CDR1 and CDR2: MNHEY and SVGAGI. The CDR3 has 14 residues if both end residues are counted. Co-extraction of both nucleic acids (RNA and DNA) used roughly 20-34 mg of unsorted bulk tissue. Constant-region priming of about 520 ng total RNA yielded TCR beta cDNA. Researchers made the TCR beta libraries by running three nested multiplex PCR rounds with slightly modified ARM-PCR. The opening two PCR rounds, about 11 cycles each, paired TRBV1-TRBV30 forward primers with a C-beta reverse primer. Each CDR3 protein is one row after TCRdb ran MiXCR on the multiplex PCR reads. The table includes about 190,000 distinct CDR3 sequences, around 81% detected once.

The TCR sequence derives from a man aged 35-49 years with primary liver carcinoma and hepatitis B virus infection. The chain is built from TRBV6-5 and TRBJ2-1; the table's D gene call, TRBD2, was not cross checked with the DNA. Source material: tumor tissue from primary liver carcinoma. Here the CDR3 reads CASSRVGGVVEQII.